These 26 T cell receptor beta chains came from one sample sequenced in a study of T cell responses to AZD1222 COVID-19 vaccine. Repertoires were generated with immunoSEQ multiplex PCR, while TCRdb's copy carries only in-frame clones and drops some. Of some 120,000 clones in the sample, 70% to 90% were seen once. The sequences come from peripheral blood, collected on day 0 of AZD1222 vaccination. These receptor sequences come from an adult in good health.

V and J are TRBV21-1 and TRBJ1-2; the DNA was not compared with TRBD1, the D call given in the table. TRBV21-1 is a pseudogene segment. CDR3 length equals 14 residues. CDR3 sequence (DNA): TGTGCCAGCTCCAGGAAGTCCTACCCCTATGGCTACACCTTC. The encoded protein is CASSRKSYPYGYTF.

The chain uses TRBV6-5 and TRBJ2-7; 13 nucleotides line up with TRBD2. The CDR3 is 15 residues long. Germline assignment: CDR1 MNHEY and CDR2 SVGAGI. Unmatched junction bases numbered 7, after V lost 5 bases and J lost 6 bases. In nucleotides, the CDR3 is TGTGCCAGCAGTAGAACCGGGACTAGCGGGGTCGAGCAGTACTTC. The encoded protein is CASSRTGTSGVEQYF.

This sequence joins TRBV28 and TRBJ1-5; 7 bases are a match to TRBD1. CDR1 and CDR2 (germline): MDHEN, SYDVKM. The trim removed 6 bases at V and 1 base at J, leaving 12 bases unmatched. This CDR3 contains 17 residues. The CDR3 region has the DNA TGTGCCAGCAGGGTAGGGGGCGCGAACCCAAGCAATCAGCCCCAGCATTTT. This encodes CASRVGGANPSNQPQHF.

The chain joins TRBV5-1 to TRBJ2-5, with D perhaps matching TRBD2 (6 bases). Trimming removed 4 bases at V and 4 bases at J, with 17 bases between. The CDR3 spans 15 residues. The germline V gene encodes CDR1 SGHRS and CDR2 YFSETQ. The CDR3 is CASSLLARRGETQYF. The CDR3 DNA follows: TGCGCCAGCAGCCTTCTAGCGCGAAGGGGAGAGACCCAGTACTTC.

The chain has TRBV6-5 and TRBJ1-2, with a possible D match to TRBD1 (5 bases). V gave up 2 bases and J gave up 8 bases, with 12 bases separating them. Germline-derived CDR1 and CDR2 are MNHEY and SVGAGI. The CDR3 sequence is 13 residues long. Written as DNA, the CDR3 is TGTGCCAGCAGTTACGCTGGGGCGGGCGGCTACACCTTC. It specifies CASSYAGAGGYTF.

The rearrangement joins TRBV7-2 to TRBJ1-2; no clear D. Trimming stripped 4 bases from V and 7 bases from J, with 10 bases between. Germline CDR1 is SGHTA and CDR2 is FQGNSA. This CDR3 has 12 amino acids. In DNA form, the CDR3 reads TGTGCCAGCAGCTCAGGACGGGGTGGCTACACCTTC. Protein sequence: CASSSGRGGYTF.

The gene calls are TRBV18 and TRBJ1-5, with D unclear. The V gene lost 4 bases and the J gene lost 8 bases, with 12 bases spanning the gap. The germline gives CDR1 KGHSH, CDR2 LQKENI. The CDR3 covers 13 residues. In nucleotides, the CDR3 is TGTGCCAGCTCACGGGCGTTATCGGAGCCCCAGCATTTT. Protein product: CASSRALSEPQHF.

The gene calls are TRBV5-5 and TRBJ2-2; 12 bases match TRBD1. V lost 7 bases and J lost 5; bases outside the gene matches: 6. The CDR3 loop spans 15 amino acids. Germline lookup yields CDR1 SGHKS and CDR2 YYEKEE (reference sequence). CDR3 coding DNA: TGTGCCAGCTTGGGGACAGGGGGCCGAACCGGGGAGCTGTTTTTT. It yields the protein CASLGTGGRTGELFF.

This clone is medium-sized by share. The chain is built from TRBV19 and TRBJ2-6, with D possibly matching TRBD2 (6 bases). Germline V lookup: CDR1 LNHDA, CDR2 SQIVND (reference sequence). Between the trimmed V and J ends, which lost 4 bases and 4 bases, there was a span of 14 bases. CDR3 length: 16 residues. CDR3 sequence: CASSTWTGVGANVLTF. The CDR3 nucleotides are TGTGCCAGTAGTACCTGGACGGGGGTCGGGGCCAACGTCCTGACTTTC.

The CDR3 here is CASSTLQGDSPLHF. The CDR3 nucleotides are TGTGCCAGCAGCACTTTACAGGGCGATTCACCCCTCCACTTT. The gene calls are TRBV9 and TRBJ1-6, with D perhaps matching TRBD1 (6 bases). With 4 bases removed from V and 8 bases from J, the gap between germline ends came to 13 bases. CDR1 SGDLS and CDR2 YYNGEE come from the germline V gene. This CDR3 is built from 14 residues.

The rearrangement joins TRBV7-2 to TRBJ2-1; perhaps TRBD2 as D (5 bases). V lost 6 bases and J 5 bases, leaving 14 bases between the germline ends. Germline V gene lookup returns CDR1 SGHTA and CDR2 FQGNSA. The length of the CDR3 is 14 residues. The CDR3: CASRRGQYNNEQFF. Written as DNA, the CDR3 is TGTGCCAGCAGAAGAGGGCAATATAACAATGAGCAGTTCTTC.

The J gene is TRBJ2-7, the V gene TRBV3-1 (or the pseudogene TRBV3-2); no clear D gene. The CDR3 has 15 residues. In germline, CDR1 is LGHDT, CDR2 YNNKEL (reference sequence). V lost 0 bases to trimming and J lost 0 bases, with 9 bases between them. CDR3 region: CASSQEGRNSYEQYF. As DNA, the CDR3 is TGTGCCAGCAGCCAAGAAGGACGAAACTCCTACGAGCAGTACTTC.

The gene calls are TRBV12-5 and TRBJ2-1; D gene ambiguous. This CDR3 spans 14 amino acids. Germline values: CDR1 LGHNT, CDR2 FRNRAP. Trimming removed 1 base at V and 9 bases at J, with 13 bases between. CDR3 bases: TGTGCTAGTGGTTTGGGCCTCGAGCCCGGTGAGCAGTTCTTC. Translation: CASGLGLEPGEQFF.

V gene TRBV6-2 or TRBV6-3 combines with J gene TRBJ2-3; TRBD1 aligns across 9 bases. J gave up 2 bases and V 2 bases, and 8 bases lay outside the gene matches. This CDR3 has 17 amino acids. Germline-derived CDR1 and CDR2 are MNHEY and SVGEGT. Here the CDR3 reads CASSYGVGTGNTDTQYF. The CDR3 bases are TGTGCCAGCAGTTACGGAGTGGGGACAGGGAACACAGATACGCAGTATTTT.

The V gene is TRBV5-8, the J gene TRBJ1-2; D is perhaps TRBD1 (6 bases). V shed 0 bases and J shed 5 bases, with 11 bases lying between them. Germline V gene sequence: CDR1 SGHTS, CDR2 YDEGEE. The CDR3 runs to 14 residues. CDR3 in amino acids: CASSLAGEVYGYTF. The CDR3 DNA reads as TGTGCCAGCAGCTTGGCAGGGGAGGTTTATGGCTACACCTTC.

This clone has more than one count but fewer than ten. The CDR3 sequence is CASSLEAGGFGYTF. The CDR3 nucleotides read TGTGCCAGCAGCTTGGAGGCAGGGGGCTTTGGCTACACCTTC. This chain uses TRBV5-5 with TRBJ1-2; 8 bases fit TRBD1. CDR1 and CDR2 (germline): SGHKS, YYEKEE (reference sequence). Trimming took 0 bases from V and 7 from J; bases not matched to a gene: 5. The CDR3 is 14 amino acids.

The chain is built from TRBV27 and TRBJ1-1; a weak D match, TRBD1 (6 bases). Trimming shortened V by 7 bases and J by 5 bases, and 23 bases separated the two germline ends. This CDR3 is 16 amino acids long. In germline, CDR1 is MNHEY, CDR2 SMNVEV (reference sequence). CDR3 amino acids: CASKGGQGWFPTEAFF. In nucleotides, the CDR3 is TGTGCCAGCAAGGGGGGGCAGGGATGGTTTCCTACTGAAGCTTTCTTT.

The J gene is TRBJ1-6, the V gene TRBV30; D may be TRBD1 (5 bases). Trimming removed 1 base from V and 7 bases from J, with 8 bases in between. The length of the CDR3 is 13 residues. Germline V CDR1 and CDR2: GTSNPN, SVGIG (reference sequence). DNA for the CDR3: TGTGCCTGGAGTGGACAGCCCAATTCACCCCTCCACTTT. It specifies CAWSGQPNSPLHF.

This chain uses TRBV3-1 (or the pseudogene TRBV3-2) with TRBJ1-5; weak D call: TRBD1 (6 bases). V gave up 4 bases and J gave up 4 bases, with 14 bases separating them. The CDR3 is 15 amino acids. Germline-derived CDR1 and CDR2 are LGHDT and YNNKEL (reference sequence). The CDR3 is CASSLGSRGNQPQHF. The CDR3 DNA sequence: TGTGCCAGCAGCCTAGGATCCAGGGGTAATCAGCCCCAGCATTTT.

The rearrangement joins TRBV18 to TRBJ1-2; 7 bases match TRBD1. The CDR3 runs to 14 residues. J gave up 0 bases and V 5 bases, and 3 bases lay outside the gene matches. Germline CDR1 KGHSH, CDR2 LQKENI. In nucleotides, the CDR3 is TGTGCCAGCTCAGGGGGACAGACTAACTATGGCTACACCTTC. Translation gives CASSGGQTNYGYTF.

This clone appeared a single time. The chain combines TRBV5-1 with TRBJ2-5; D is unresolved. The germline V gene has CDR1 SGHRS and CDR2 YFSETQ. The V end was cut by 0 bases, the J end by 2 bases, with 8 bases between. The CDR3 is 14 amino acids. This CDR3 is CASSLGRNQETQYF. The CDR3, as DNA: TGCGCCAGCAGCTTGGGGCGGAATCAAGAGACCCAGTACTTC.

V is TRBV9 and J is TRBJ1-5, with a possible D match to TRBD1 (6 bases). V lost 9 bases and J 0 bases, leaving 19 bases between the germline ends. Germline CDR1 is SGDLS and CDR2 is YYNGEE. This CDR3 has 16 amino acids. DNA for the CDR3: TGTGCCAAAGGGGGGGGCACGGCTAATAGCAATCAGCCCCAGCATTTT. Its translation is CAKGGGTANSNQPQHF.

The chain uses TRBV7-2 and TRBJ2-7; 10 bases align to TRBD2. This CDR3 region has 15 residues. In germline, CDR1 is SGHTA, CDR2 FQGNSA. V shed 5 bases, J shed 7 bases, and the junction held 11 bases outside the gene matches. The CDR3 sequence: CASSPISGGSNEQYF. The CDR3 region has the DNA TGTGCCAGCAGCCCGATTAGCGGGGGGTCGAATGAGCAGTACTTC. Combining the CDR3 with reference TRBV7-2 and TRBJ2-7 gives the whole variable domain GAGVSQSPSNKVTEKGKDVELRCDPISGHTALYWYRQSLGQGLEFLIYFQGNSAPDKSGLPSDRFSAERTGGSVSTLTIQRTQQEDSAVYLCASSPISGGSNEQYFGPGTRLTVT.

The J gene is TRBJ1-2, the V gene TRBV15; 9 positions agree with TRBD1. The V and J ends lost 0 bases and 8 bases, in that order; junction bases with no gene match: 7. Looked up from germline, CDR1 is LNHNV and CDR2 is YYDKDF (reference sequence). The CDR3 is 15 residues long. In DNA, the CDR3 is TGTGCCACCAGCAGAGAAAGGACAGGGGCGGGCGGCTACACCTTC. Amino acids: CATSRERTGAGGYTF. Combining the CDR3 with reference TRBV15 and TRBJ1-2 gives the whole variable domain DAMVIQNPRYQVTQFGKPVTLSCSQTLNHNVMYWYQQKSSQAPKLLFHYYDKDFNNEADTPDNFQSRRPNTSFCFLDIRSPGLGDTAMYLCATSRERTGAGGYTFGSGTRLTVV.

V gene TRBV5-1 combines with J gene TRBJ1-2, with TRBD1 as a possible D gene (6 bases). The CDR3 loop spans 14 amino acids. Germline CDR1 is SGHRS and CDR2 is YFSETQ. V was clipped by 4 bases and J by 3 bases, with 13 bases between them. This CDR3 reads CASSLLPGDYGYTF. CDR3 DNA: TGCGCCAGCAGCCTACTCCCAGGGGACTATGGCTACACCTTC.

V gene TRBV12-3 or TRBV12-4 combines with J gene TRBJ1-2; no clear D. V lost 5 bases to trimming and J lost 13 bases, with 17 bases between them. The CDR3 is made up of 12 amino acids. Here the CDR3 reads CASSGSSGICTF. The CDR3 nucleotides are TGTGCCAGCAGTGGGTCCTCCGGGATTTGCACCTTC.